Each of the 32 T cell receptor beta chains below was sequenced from the same sample in a study of low-dose radiotherapy and immunotherapy resistance in tumors. Regarding time point: after trial treatment. Treatment of the sample: LDRT plus nivolumab, ipilimumab, low-dose cyclophosphamide and aspirin (RACIN trial). Primers used for first-strand cDNA, a TRAV- and TRBV-specific set, covered both alpha and beta chains. PCR amplification of the TCRs was performed with Phusion for 20 PCR cycles, and it relied on a constant-region primer together with a V-primer adapter. TCRdb ran MiXCR on the reads and lists one entry per CDR3 protein. The sample comprises 95,000 to 100,000 distinct CDR3 sequences, around 20% of which are singletons, and 4.1% rests with the top ten. The input for sequencing was PBMCs, taken after low-dose radiotherapy plus immunotherapy. The receptors stem from a male donor with prostate cancer.

The sample holds many counts of this clonotype. CDR3 in DNA: TGTGCCAGCTTACAGGACAGGGCCACAGATACGCAGTATTTT. Its protein product is CASLQDRATDTQYF. This chain links TRBV2 with TRBJ2-3, with 8 bases identical to TRBD1. From germline, CDR1 is SNHLY and CDR2 FYNNEI. With V trimmed by 8 bases and J by 2 bases, 6 bases remained unmatched. This CDR3 spans 14 amino acids.

This clonotype came up many times. One junction end does not reproduce the germline sequence, and a read error may be involved. The chain couples TRBV5-1 to TRBJ1-3; perhaps TRBD1 as D (6 bases). Per the germline V gene, CDR1 is SGHRS and CDR2 is YFSETQ. The CDR3 has 14 residues. DNA of the CDR3: TGTGCCAGCAGCTTTTCAGGGGCCGGAAACACCATATATTTT. Translating it yields CASSFSGAGNTIYF. Looking up the rest from reference TRBV5-1 and TRBJ1-3 gives the full variable domain: KAGVTQTPRYLIKTRGQQVTLSCSPISGHRSVSWYQQTPGQGLQFLFEYFSETQRNKGNFPGRFSGRQFSNSRSEMNVSTLELGDSALYLCASSFSGAGNTIYFGEGSWLTVV.

This chain uses TRBV12-5 with TRBJ2-1; D remains ambiguous. The germline V and J ends were trimmed by 1 base and 10 bases, with 11 bases remaining between them. Per the germline V gene, CDR1 is LGHNT and CDR2 is FRNRAP. The CDR3 loop spans 13 amino acids. The CDR3 DNA follows: TGTGCTAGTGGTTTGGGGGCAAGGTACGAGCAGTTCTTC. This gives the protein CASGLGARYEQFF.

This clonotype was recorded many times. The V call is TRBV5-1, the J call TRBJ2-2, with a weak D call TRBD2 (6 bases). V lost 4 bases and J 5 bases, leaving 15 bases between the germline ends. The CDR3 loop spans 15 amino acids. Per germline, CDR1 SGHRS and CDR2 YFSETQ. The CDR3 sequence: CASSPRQGGTGELFF. For the CDR3, the DNA is TGCGCCAGCAGCCCCCGGCAGGGAGGAACCGGGGAGCTGTTTTTT.

This clonotype was observed many times. In nucleotides, the CDR3 is TGTGCCAGCAGTCCTCCCGGGGACAGGGTCCACGAGCAGTACTTC. Its protein product is CASSPPGDRVHEQYF. The rearrangement links TRBV6-2 or TRBV6-3 to TRBJ2-7, with 9 bases aligning to TRBD1. Losses at the gene ends were 5 bases for V and 5 bases for J; bases not matched to a gene: 10. The CDR3 runs 15 residues. CDR1 is MNHEY and CDR2 is SVGEGT in the germline V gene.

The chain recombines TRBV5-5 with TRBJ2-2, with D unresolved. Germline CDR1 is SGHKS and CDR2 is YYEKEE (reference sequence). V shed 3 bases and J shed 7 bases, with 7 bases lying between them. The CDR3 length is 12 residues. The CDR3 nucleotides are TGTGCCAGCAGCTCGGTCAACGGGGAGCTGTTTTTT. It is translated as CASSSVNGELFF.

V is TRBV27 and J is TRBJ1-2; D might be TRBD1 (6 bases). V lost 5 bases, J lost 7 bases, and 26 bases lay in between. Per the germline V gene, CDR1 is MNHEY and CDR2 is SMNVEV (reference sequence). This CDR3 is 17 amino acids long. DNA of the CDR3: TGTGCCAGCAGTGGCGGCCCTCGACAGGCCGTGCGTGGTGGCTACACCTTC. This gives the protein CASSGGPRQAVRGGYTF.

This clonotype was detected ten times or more. J is TRBJ1-3 and V is TRBV11-2, with no clear D. CDR1 and CDR2 from the germline V gene are SGHAT and FQNNGV. This CDR3 has 15 amino acids. With 5 bases removed from V and 0 bases from J, the gap between germline ends came to 11 bases. Here the CDR3 reads CASSRFAGSGNTIYF. Here the CDR3 DNA reads TGTGCCAGCAGCCGGTTCGCAGGCTCTGGAAACACCATATATTTT.

Concerning this clonotype itself: A read error likely explains this, since a far larger clone differs by one base. CDR3 DNA sequence: TGTGCCAGCAGTGGTTCGGGAGAGACCCAGTACTTC. Translating gives CASSGSGETQYF. The chain employs TRBV6-2 or TRBV6-3 and TRBJ2-5; D uncertain. The CDR3 is made up of 12 amino acids. The V end lost 5 bases, the J end lost 4 bases, and 8 bases lay between the germline ends. Germline values: CDR1 MNHEY, CDR2 SVGEGT.

In this sample, this clonotype turned up many times. The V gene is TRBV27, the J gene TRBJ1-5, with a possible D match to TRBD1 (6 bases). The length of the CDR3 is 15 residues. Deletions cut 5 bases from V and 6 bases from J, with 17 bases between. The V gene's germline CDR1 is MNHEY and CDR2 SMNVEV (reference sequence). CDR3 sequence reads: CASSPSRGQVQPQHF. The DNA for the CDR3 is TGTGCCAGCAGTCCCTCACGGGGGCAGGTTCAGCCCCAGCATTTT.

This clonotype has a count of ten or more. The chain has TRBV9 and TRBJ1-1, with D hard to call. The CDR3 is made up of 16 amino acids. CDR1 and CDR2 from the germline V gene are SGDLS and YYNGEE. V lost 0 bases and J 0 bases, leaving 12 bases between the germline ends. The CDR3 DNA reads as TGTGCCAGCAGCGTAGGTATCGGGAGTGTGAACACTGAAGCTTTCTTT. Translation: CASSVGIGSVNTEAFF.

This clonotype appeared many times. V and J are TRBV7-2 and TRBJ1-6; D remains unclear. V was trimmed by 0 bases and J by 7 bases, leaving 4 bases between them. Germline V gives CDR1 SGHTA, CDR2 FQGNSA. The length of the CDR3 is 13 residues. CDR3 amino acids: CASSLAVNSPLHF. The DNA of the CDR3 is TGTGCCAGCAGCTTAGCGGTCAATTCACCCCTCCACTTT. The whole variable domain, remainder taken from reference TRBV7-2 and TRBJ1-6, is GAGVSQSPSNKVTEKGKDVELRCDPISGHTALYWYRQSLGQGLEFLIYFQGNSAPDKSGLPSDRFSAERTGGSVSTLTIQRTQQEDSAVYLCASSLAVNSPLHFGNGTRLTVT.

This clonotype was picked up many times. The rearrangement uses TRBV18 and TRBJ2-5; 7 bases line up with TRBD1. The germline gives CDR1 KGHSH, CDR2 LQKENI. V gave up 6 bases and J gave up 3 bases; unmatched junction bases: 4. This CDR3 has 13 amino acids. The CDR3 protein is CASSAGTEETQYF. CDR3 DNA: TGTGCCAGCTCTGCCGGGACAGAAGAGACCCAGTACTTC.

This clonotype came up many times. The chain carries TRBV10-2 and TRBJ2-5; TRBD2 matches 8 bases. CDR3 length: 16 amino acids. The junction had 8 bases not matched to a gene; V was cut back by 3 bases and J by 2 bases. Germline assignment: CDR1 WSHSY and CDR2 SAAADI. Written as DNA, the CDR3 is TGCGCCAGCAGTGATCCGGGGGGGCCTGAACAAGAGACCCAGTACTTC. Protein product: CASSDPGGPEQETQYF.

This clonotype showed up many times. The J gene is TRBJ2-5, the V gene TRBV18, with D uncertain. Per the germline V gene, CDR1 is KGHSH and CDR2 is LQKENI. V dropped 3 bases and J dropped 2 bases, with 16 bases sitting between them. CDR3 length: 16 residues. CDR3 residues: CASSPIGPELQETQYF. In DNA form, the CDR3 reads TGTGCCAGCTCACCTATCGGCCCAGAACTTCAAGAGACCCAGTACTTC.

This clonotype was detected only a few times. The rearrangement joins TRBV19 to TRBJ2-5, with D possibly being TRBD1 or TRBD2 (6 bases each). V was clipped by 6 bases and J by 2 bases, with 10 bases between them. Germline CDR1 reads LNHDA; CDR2 reads SQIVND (reference sequence). CDR3 length: 13 amino acids. The CDR3 loop is CASSGGGQETQYF. Written as DNA, the CDR3 is TGTGCCAGTAGCGGGGGCGGACAAGAGACCCAGTACTTC.

V and J are TRBV20-1 and TRBJ2-1; the D gene is possibly TRBD1 (6 bases). This CDR3 has 13 amino acids. Germline V gives CDR1 DFQATT, CDR2 SNEGSKA (reference sequence). The V end lost 8 bases, the J end lost 7 bases, and 18 bases lay between the germline ends. CDR3 bases: TGCAGTACTGCACAGGGTATAGGTAATGAGCAGTTCTTC. Protein product: CSTAQGIGNEQFF.

This clonotype was found many times. The CDR3 is CASSPSAGLNTDTQYF. CDR3 nucleotide sequence: TGTGCCAGCTCACCTTCGGCGGGGCTAAACACAGATACGCAGTATTTT. The rearrangement links TRBV18 to TRBJ2-3; the D gene is possibly TRBD2 (6 bases). The V gene's germline CDR1 is KGHSH and CDR2 LQKENI. The CDR3 length is 16 residues. Trimming took 3 bases from V and 2 from J, leaving 15 bases between them.

The CDR3 coding sequence is TGTGCCAGCAGCCAGGGGGCTAACTATGGCTACACCTTC. Encoded protein: CASSQGANYGYTF. V is TRBV9 and J is TRBJ1-2; 7 bases match TRBD1. Trimming cost V 4 bases and J 0 bases; bases outside gene matches: 0. Germline CDR1 is SGDLS and CDR2 is YYNGEE. The CDR3 extends over 13 amino acids. The whole variable domain, remainder taken from reference TRBV9 and TRBJ1-2, is DSGVTQTPKHLITATGQRVTLRCSPRSGDLSVYWYQQSLDQGLQFLIQYYNGEERAKGNILERFSAQQFPDLHSELNLSSLELGDSALYFCASSQGANYGYTFGSGTRLTVV.

The table lists this clonotype with many counts. The J gene is TRBJ2-1, the V gene TRBV5-5; 9 bases fit TRBD2. Losses at the gene ends were 4 bases for V and 4 bases for J; bases not matched to a gene: 6. Germline CDR1 SGHKS, CDR2 YYEKEE (reference sequence). The length of the CDR3 is 15 residues. CDR3 in DNA: TGTGCCAGCAGCCTCCTAGCGGGAAGATACAATGAGCAGTTCTTC. Amino acid sequence: CASSLLAGRYNEQFF.

This clonotype was recorded many times. V gene TRBV11-1 combines with J gene TRBJ2-7; D is uncertain. CDR3 size: 14 residues. The germline V and J ends were trimmed by 4 bases and 0 bases, with 10 bases remaining between them. Germline loops: CDR1 SGHAT, CDR2 FQDESV (reference sequence). CDR3 region: CASSYRATSYEQYF. CDR3 coding DNA: TGTGCCAGCAGCTACCGTGCCACCTCCTACGAGCAGTACTTC.

This clonotype was recorded at least ten times. The chain couples TRBV6-6 to TRBJ1-3; tentatively, D is TRBD1 (6 bases). The germline V gene has CDR1 MNHNY and CDR2 SVGAGI (reference sequence). Trimming stripped 7 bases from V and 1 base from J, with 17 bases between. The length of the CDR3 is 16 residues. The CDR3 nucleotides read TGTGCCAGCAAACTATTAGGACAGAGATCTGGAAACACCATATATTTT. Its protein product is CASKLLGQRSGNTIYF.

The table lists this clonotype with a few counts. A clone one base away is much larger, so this may be a read error. The gene calls are TRBV11-2 and TRBJ2-4; no firm D call. There are 12 residues in the CDR3. Per germline, CDR1 SGHAT and CDR2 FQNNGV. CDR3 loop: CASNLEKNIQYF. In DNA form, the CDR3 reads TGTGCCAGCAACTTAGAAAAAAACATTCAGTACTTC.

Many counts were recorded for this clonotype. The genes are TRBV2 and TRBJ2-3; D is unresolved. CDR1 is SNHLY, CDR2 FYNNEI, per germline. Trimming cost V 8 bases and J 3 bases, with 15 bases left between them. The CDR3 contains 14 residues. The CDR3, as DNA: TGTGCCAGCCAAGAGATGAAGGCAACAGATACGCAGTATTTT. Its translation: CASQEMKATDTQYF.

This clonotype was seen a handful of times. The V gene is TRBV5-5, the J gene TRBJ2-1; D unresolved. The CDR3 is made up of 13 amino acids. Germline V CDR1 and CDR2: SGHKS, YYEKEE (reference sequence). Deletions cut 0 bases from V and 5 bases from J, with 6 bases between. CDR3 sequence: CASSLGLNNEQFF. The CDR3 DNA is TGTGCCAGCAGCTTGGGTCTGAACAATGAGCAGTTCTTC.

This sequence joins TRBV18 and TRBJ2-5, with D perhaps TRBD2 (5 bases). Germline CDR1 is KGHSH and CDR2 is LQKENI. V lost 3 bases and J 4 bases, leaving 18 bases between the germline ends. The CDR3 contains 16 residues. CDR3 in DNA: TGTGCCAGCTCACCCCCGGGTCTGCGTCGGGGAGAGACCCAGTACTTC. Residues: CASSPPGLRRGETQYF.

This clonotype appeared many times. The V gene is TRBV6-2 or TRBV6-3, the J gene TRBJ2-5, with 13 bases identical to TRBD2. V dropped 4 bases and J dropped 3; count of bases not matched to a gene: 2. Germline CDR1 reads MNHEY; CDR2 reads SVGEGT. This CDR3 is 15 amino acids long. CDR3 residues: CASSLGTSGEETQYF. The CDR3 coding sequence is TGTGCCAGCAGTTTGGGGACTAGCGGGGAAGAGACCCAGTACTTC.

The table lists this clonotype with a few counts. The chain combines TRBV9 with TRBJ2-7; 9 nucleotides agree with TRBD2. Germline V CDR1 and CDR2: SGDLS, YYNGEE. The CDR3 extends over 16 amino acids. J lost 3 bases, V lost 2 bases, and 9 bases had no gene match. The CDR3 reads CASSVVAGVPSYEQYF. Written as DNA, the CDR3 is TGTGCCAGCAGCGTGGTAGCGGGAGTTCCCAGCTACGAGCAGTACTTC.

This chain joins TRBV12-5 and TRBJ2-3; weak D call: TRBD2 (5 bases). CDR1 and CDR2 (germline): LGHNT, FRNRAP. The CDR3 contains 13 residues. Trimming removed 4 bases at V and 6 bases at J, with 11 bases between. The CDR3, as DNA: TGTGCTAGTGGTTGGACGGAGCGGGATACGCAGTATTTT. As protein: CASGWTERDTQYF.

This chain links TRBV27 with TRBJ2-7, with D tentatively TRBD1 (6 bases). This CDR3 region has 13 residues. V lost 6 bases to trimming and J lost 3 bases, with 12 bases between them. From germline, CDR1 is MNHEY and CDR2 SMNVEV (reference sequence). The CDR3 sequence is CASRGAGLYEQYF. DNA for the CDR3: TGTGCCAGCAGGGGGGCAGGCCTCTACGAGCAGTACTTC.

V and J are TRBV5-1 and TRBJ2-3; 9 bases are a match to TRBD2. The CDR3 runs to 15 residues. The junction had 3 bases not matched to a gene; V was cut back by 2 bases and J by 2 bases. Germline loops: CDR1 SGHRS, CDR2 YFSETQ. For the CDR3, the DNA is TGCGCCAGCAGCTTCCTAGCGGGGTCCACAGATACGCAGTATTTT. This sequence encodes CASSFLAGSTDTQYF. The full variable domain, rest sourced from reference TRBV5-1 and TRBJ2-3, is KAGVTQTPRYLIKTRGQQVTLSCSPISGHRSVSWYQQTPGQGLQFLFEYFSETQRNKGNFPGRFSGRQFSNSRSEMNVSTLELGDSALYLCASSFLAGSTDTQYFGPGTRLTVL.

This clonotype was detected many times. V is TRBV7-9 and J is TRBJ1-6; TRBD1 might be the D (6 bases). This CDR3 spans 15 amino acids. V was cut by 5 bases and J by 7 bases, with 15 bases left in between. Germline CDR1 reads SEHNR; CDR2 reads FQNEAQ (reference sequence). CDR3 sequence reads: CASSIQGSGNSPLHF. In DNA, the CDR3 is TGTGCCAGCAGCATTCAGGGGTCGGGCAATTCACCCCTCCACTTT.